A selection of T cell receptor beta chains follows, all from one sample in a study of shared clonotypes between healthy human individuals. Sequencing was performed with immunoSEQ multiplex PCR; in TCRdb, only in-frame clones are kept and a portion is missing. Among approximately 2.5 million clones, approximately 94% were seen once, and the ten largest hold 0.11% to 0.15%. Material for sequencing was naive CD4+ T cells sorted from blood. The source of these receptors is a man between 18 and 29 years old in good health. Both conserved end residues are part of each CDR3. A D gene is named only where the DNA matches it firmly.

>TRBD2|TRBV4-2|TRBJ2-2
TGTGCCAGCAGCCAAGGGACGTCTTTAGCGGGGTACACCGGGGAGCTGTTTTTT
CASSQGTSLAGYTGELFF
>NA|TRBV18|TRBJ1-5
TGTGCCAGCTCACCCACGACAAGGGTAGATCAGCCCCAGCATTTT
CASSPTTRVDQPQHF
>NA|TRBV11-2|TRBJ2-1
TGTGCCAGCAGCCGATCAGGGTCTGTGCAGTTCTTC
CASSRSGSVQFF
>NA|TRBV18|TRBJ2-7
TGTGCCAGCTCACCAACTGGGGGTCTCCACGAGCAGTACTTC
CASSPTGGLHEQYF
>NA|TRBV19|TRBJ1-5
TGTGCCAGTAGTGACTCCGGGGGCATATATAGCAATCAGCCCCAGCATTTT
CASSDSGGIYSNQPQHF
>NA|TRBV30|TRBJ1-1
TGTGCCTGGGAGCGAGGTACCTTGAACACTGAAGCTTTCTTT
CAWERGTLNTEAFF
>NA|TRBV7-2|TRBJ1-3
TGTGCCAGCAGCCCCACCGGCCGGAAGTCGGCTGGAAACACCATATATTTT
CASSPTGRKSAGNTIYF
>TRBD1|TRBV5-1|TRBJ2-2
TGCGCCAGCAGCAAAGGGACAGCAGACACCGGGGAGCTGTTTTTT
CASSKGTADTGELFF
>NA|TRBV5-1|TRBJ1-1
TGCGCCAGCAGCTTGACAGGGTGGGGGAACACTGAAGCTTTCTTT
CASSLTGWGNTEAFF
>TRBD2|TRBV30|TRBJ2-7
TGTGCCTGGACTAGCGGGAGGGCCGTCGAGCAGTACTTC
CAWTSGRAVEQYF
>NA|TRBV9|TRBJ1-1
TGTGCCAGCGGAGGTTACCTGAACACTGAAGCTTTCTTT
CASGGYLNTEAFF
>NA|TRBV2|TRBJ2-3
TGTGCCAGCAGTGAAAACCTAGTGGTGGTGGTAGATACGCAGTATTTT
CASSENLVVVVDTQYF
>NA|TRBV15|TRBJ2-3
TGTGCCACCAGCAGAGATTGGGATACGCAGTATTTT
CATSRDWDTQYF
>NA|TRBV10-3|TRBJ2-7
TGTGCCATCAGTGAGTCGAACGGTGCCTACGAGCAGTACTTC
CAISESNGAYEQYF